Below, one T cell receptor beta chain is given with its context. The CDR3 sequence is 14 residues long. Trimming removed 4 bases at V and 1 base at J, with 11 bases between. Germline CDR1 reads SGHDT; CDR2 reads YYEEEE. This sample is part of a study of control samples from healthy donors and cancer patients. Generated by immunoSEQ multiplex PCR, the TCRdb table keeps only in-frame clones and is missing some. This repertoire shows approximately 90,000 clones, approximately 84% found once; its top ten account for approximately 38%. This receptor was identified in a man between 70 and 80 years old with lung cancer. The chain couples TRBV5-6 to TRBJ2-5; D remains ambiguous. Material for sequencing was PBMCs. The CDR3 DNA reads TGTGCCAGCAGCGACGTAGATTTCCAAGAGACCCAGTACTTC. This encodes CASSDVDFQETQYF.